The 24 T cell receptor beta chains below all came from one sample that was sequenced in a study of blood T cell repertoires in COVID-19. TCRdb's copy holds only in-frame clones and misses some; the assay was immunoSEQ multiplex PCR. This repertoire shows under 250,000 clones, over 70% found once; its top ten account for roughly 8.6%. The sample consisted of peripheral blood. The source of these receptors is a man aged 35 to 55 with active or convalescent COVID-19.

This clone was detected only once. This chain uses TRBV5-1 with TRBJ2-7; D possibly corresponds to TRBD1 (6 bases). V lost 1 base and J lost 6, with 20 bases in between. The CDR3 covers 16 residues. Looked up from germline, CDR1 is SGHRS and CDR2 is YFSETQ. The CDR3 spells CASSLSGTRTTTEQYF. As DNA, the CDR3 is TGCGCCAGCAGCTTGTCTGGGACAAGGACAACCACCGAGCAGTACTTC.

The V call is TRBV9, the J call TRBJ2-7, with 7 positions matching TRBD2. The V segment lost 3 bases and the J segment 5 bases; nucleotides outside the gene matches: 11. Looked up from germline, CDR1 is SGDLS and CDR2 is YYNGEE. CDR3 length: 15 residues. CDR3 nucleotides: TGTGCCAGCAGCGGCCCAAAAGCGGGGCTCGACGAGCAGTACTTC. It translates to CASSGPKAGLDEQYF.

The chain employs TRBV18 and TRBJ1-5; weak D call: TRBD1 (6 bases). Germline V gene lookup returns CDR1 KGHSH and CDR2 LQKENI. Trimming shortened V by 6 bases and J by 4 bases, and 13 bases separated the two germline ends. The CDR3 sequence is 14 residues long. Written as DNA, the CDR3 is TGTGCCAGCTCGCTACAGGGTGGGAATCAGCCCCAGCATTTT. It specifies CASSLQGGNQPQHF. Drawing the rest from reference TRBV18 and TRBJ1-5, the complete variable domain is NAGVMQNPRHLVRRRGQEARLRCSPMKGHSHVYWYRQLPEEGLKFMVYLQKENIIDESGMPKERFSAEFPKEGPSILRIQQVVRGDSAAYFCASSLQGGNQPQHFGDGTRLSIL.

The chain combines TRBV28 with TRBJ2-3, with a weak D call TRBD1 (5 bases). Germline V lookup: CDR1 MDHEN, CDR2 SYDVKM. CDR3 length: 12 residues. Deletions cut 8 bases from V and 5 bases from J, with 11 bases between. Here the CDR3 DNA reads TGTGCCAGCCTCGAAGGGGTAGATACGCAGTATTTT. Its translation is CASLEGVDTQYF.

The chain carries TRBV11-3 and TRBJ2-7; TRBD2 might be the D (6 bases). Germline V gene lookup returns CDR1 SGHNT and CDR2 YENEEA. The V and J ends lost 5 bases and 6 bases respectively, with 17 bases between them. The CDR3 contains 14 residues. CDR3 amino acids: CASSIREYAGEQYF. Here the CDR3 DNA reads TGTGCCAGCAGCATTCGGGAGTATGCAGGCGAGCAGTACTTC. Using reference TRBV11-3 and TRBJ2-7 for the parts outside the CDR3, the full variable domain is EAGVVQSPRYKIIEKKQPVAFWCNPISGHNTLYWYLQNLGQGPELLIRYENEEAVDDSQLPKDRFSAERLKGVDSTLKIQPAELGDSAVYLCASSIREYAGEQYFGPGTRLTVT.

This clone was counted a single time. The V gene is TRBV30, the J gene TRBJ2-3, with 7 bases identical to TRBD2. V lost 4 bases to trimming and J lost 3 bases; unmatched junction nucleotides: 4. Germline V CDR1 and CDR2: GTSNPN, SVGIG (reference sequence). The CDR3 sequence is 13 residues long. The CDR3 sequence is CAWIRGGTDTQYF. The CDR3 nucleotides are TGTGCCTGGATAAGGGGAGGGACAGATACGCAGTATTTT.

The V call is TRBV5-1, the J call TRBJ2-2; D perhaps matches TRBD2 (6 bases). CDR1 and CDR2 (germline): SGHRS, YFSETQ. V gave up 4 bases and J gave up 6 bases, with 16 bases separating them. This CDR3 spans 15 amino acids. Written as DNA, the CDR3 is TGCGCCAGCAGCAGCGGGCCGGCGCCCCCCGGGGAGCTGTTTTTT. Amino acids: CASSSGPAPPGELFF.

This clone was recorded at least ten times. In DNA form, the CDR3 reads TGCGCCAGCAGTCTAACTTCCGAATTACAGGTTAATGAAAAACTGTTTTTT. This sequence encodes CASSLTSELQVNEKLFF. The V call is TRBV23-1, the J call TRBJ1-4; the D gene is possibly TRBD1 (5 bases). TRBV23-1 is treated as an ORF (open reading frame) with a function not yet certain. Trimming pared 4 bases from V and 4 bases from J, leaving 19 bases between. CDR3 length: 17 residues.

The chain is built from TRBV3-1 (or the pseudogene TRBV3-2) and TRBJ2-1; 10 nucleotides line up with TRBD1. The CDR3 sequence is 14 residues long. V dropped 7 bases and J dropped 3; count of bases not matched to a gene: 3. Germline lookup yields CDR1 LGHDT and CDR2 YNNKEL (reference sequence). CDR3 sequence: CASKGQGFYNEQFF. The CDR3 bases are TGTGCCAGCAAGGGACAGGGGTTCTACAATGAGCAGTTCTTC.

The V and J genes are TRBV5-8 and TRBJ2-3; D not certain. Trimming left V 5 bases short and J 4 bases short, with 8 bases between. Germline-derived CDR1 and CDR2 are SGHTS and YDEGEE. The CDR3 loop spans 12 amino acids. DNA for the CDR3: TGTGCCAGCAGTCACATTGCAGATACGCAGTATTTT. It yields the protein CASSHIADTQYF.

The gene calls are TRBV19 and TRBJ2-7; TRBD2 agrees at 7 bases. Germline values: CDR1 LNHDA, CDR2 SQIVND (reference sequence). V shed 6 bases, J shed 2 bases, and the junction held 25 bases outside the gene matches. CDR3 length: 20 residues. The CDR3 DNA follows: TGTGCCAGTAGCGCCCTCGGACGGACCTCGCGGCGGACTAGAACCTACGAGCAGTACTTC. Translated, it gives CASSALGRTSRRTRTYEQYF.

This chain connects TRBV4-1 to TRBJ2-1; TRBD2 might be the D (6 bases). The CDR3 extends over 13 amino acids. Germline CDR1 MGHRA, CDR2 YSYEKL. Deletions cut 1 base from V and 7 bases from J, with 8 bases between. The CDR3 is CASSQVGGNEQFF. CDR3 sequence (DNA): TGCGCCAGCAGCCAAGTGGGGGGTAATGAGCAGTTCTTC.

The rearrangement joins TRBV28 to TRBJ1-2, with 8 bases aligning to TRBD1. J was trimmed by 6 bases and V by 4 bases; bases with no gene match: 10. CDR3 size: 15 residues. The V gene's germline CDR1 is MDHEN and CDR2 SYDVKM. CDR3 in DNA: TGTGCCAGCAGTTCCGGACAGGGATCATTGCATGGCTACACCTTC. It translates to CASSSGQGSLHGYTF.

J is TRBJ2-2 and V is TRBV15; D possibly corresponds to TRBD1 (5 bases). The CDR3 covers 13 residues. Germline V gives CDR1 LNHNV, CDR2 YYDKDF (reference sequence). V was clipped by 5 bases and J by 4 bases, with 8 bases between them. The CDR3 DNA follows: TGTGCCACCAGCGTCAGGGTCACCGGGGAGCTGTTTTTT. Translating it yields CATSVRVTGELFF.

V and J are TRBV24-1 and TRBJ2-5; D possibly corresponds to TRBD2 (7 bases). Germline V gives CDR1 KGHDR, CDR2 SFDVKD. The CDR3 is 14 amino acids. Trimming pared 7 bases from V and 2 bases from J, leaving 13 bases between. CDR3 DNA sequence: TGTGCCACCAGCGGGGGGCCCATACAAGAGACCCAGTACTTC. Translated, it gives CATSGGPIQETQYF.

This chain connects TRBV18 to TRBJ1-6; D ambiguous. Germline V gene data show CDR1 as KGHSH and CDR2 as LQKENI. The CDR3 totals 15 residues. V was pared by 5 bases and J by 7 bases, with 15 bases between. CDR3 in amino acids: CASSRELLPNSPLHF. Written as DNA, the CDR3 is TGTGCCAGCTCAAGGGAGCTTTTACCAAATTCACCCCTCCACTTT.

V usage is TRBV9 and J usage is TRBJ2-1, with TRBD2 matching over 7 bases. After removal of 0 bases from V and 4 bases from J, the junction contained 7 bases not matched to a gene. The length of the CDR3 is 16 residues. The V gene's germline CDR1 is SGDLS and CDR2 YYNGEE. Here the CDR3 DNA reads TGTGCCAGCAGCGTAGGATTGGGGGGAGGGTACAATGAGCAGTTCTTC. As protein: CASSVGLGGGYNEQFF.

This chain uses TRBV6-1 with TRBJ1-1; 7 nucleotides align to TRBD1. After removal of 2 bases from V and 5 bases from J, the junction contained 8 bases not matched to a gene. This CDR3 is 15 amino acids long. Germline CDR1 is MNHNS and CDR2 is SASEGT. The CDR3: CASSERSAGGTEAFF. The CDR3 DNA is TGTGCCAGCAGTGAAAGGTCGGCAGGGGGAACTGAAGCTTTCTTT.

The gene calls are TRBV18 and TRBJ2-7; TRBD1 agrees at 8 bases. Trimming removed 4 bases from V and 6 bases from J; junction bases left unmatched: 8. Germline V CDR1 and CDR2: KGHSH, LQKENI. This CDR3 spans 14 amino acids. The CDR3 bases are TGTGCCAGCTCACGGGGACAGGAGGGCGGCGAGCAGTACTTC. Translated, it gives CASSRGQEGGEQYF.

This chain links TRBV6-5 with TRBJ1-4, with a weak D call TRBD1 (6 bases). This CDR3 is built from 15 residues. Trimming shortened V by 4 bases and J by 1 base, and 10 bases separated the two germline ends. Per the germline V gene, CDR1 is MNHEY and CDR2 is SVGAGI. CDR3 loop: CASSFGDITNEKLFF. CDR3 in DNA: TGTGCCAGCAGTTTTGGGGACATAACTAATGAAAAACTGTTTTTT.

With respect to this clone: Other DNA variants within this sample encode the same CDR3. This sequence joins TRBV12-5 and TRBJ2-6, with D unclear. With 3 bases removed from V and 1 base from J, the gap between germline ends came to 7 bases. The CDR3 covers 15 residues. The V gene's germline CDR1 is LGHNT and CDR2 FRNRAP. For the CDR3, the DNA is TGTGCTAGTGGTTTTGGAGTTTCTGGGGCCAACGTCCTGACTTTC. Its protein is CASGFGVSGANVLTF.

This chain links TRBV11-3 with TRBJ1-4; D call uncertain. Germline-derived CDR1 and CDR2 are SGHNT and YENEEA. V lost 3 bases and J 3 bases, leaving 11 bases between the germline ends. The CDR3 runs to 15 residues. CDR3 in amino acids: CASSFRGPANEKLFF. The CDR3, as DNA: TGTGCCAGCAGCTTCCGTGGGCCGGCTAATGAAAAACTGTTTTTT.

This clone was seen a few times. The chain couples TRBV6-5 to TRBJ1-4; 8 bases map to TRBD1. CDR1 and CDR2 (germline): MNHEY, SVGAGI. J was trimmed by 8 bases and V by 6 bases; bases with no gene match: 8. This CDR3 has 14 amino acids. The CDR3 loop reads CASSIQGAGEKLFF. The CDR3 nucleotides read TGTGCCAGCAGCATTCAGGGGGCGGGCGAAAAACTGTTTTTT.

This chain uses TRBV19 with TRBJ1-2, with D maybe TRBD1 (6 bases). CDR1 LNHDA and CDR2 SQIVND come from the germline V gene (reference sequence). The V end was cut by 5 bases, the J end by 4 bases, with 11 bases between. The CDR3 length is 13 residues. The CDR3 reads CASSSQGSYGYTF. CDR3 coding DNA: TGTGCCAGTAGTTCACAGGGATCCTATGGCTACACCTTC.